The source of this T cell receptor beta chain is a study of CD8+ T cells in alopecia areata listed by TCRdb under 2018. A note on the overall study: The treated patients took part in an open-label pilot trial in which moderate-to-severe alopecia areata was treated with oral tofacitinib at 5 to 10 mg twice daily. Clonality in the scalp was compared among normal scalp (n=4), patchy alopecia areata scalp (n=8), and alopecia totalis/universalis scalp (n=8). Tofacitinib-treated patients had biopsies at baseline and at 4 and 24 weeks of treatment, with a later scalp biopsy in several patients. To study T cell clonal expansion in alopecia areata, the researchers applied high-throughput TCRbeta sequencing to both the C3H/HeJ mouse model and human patients. In treated patients, disease severity was measured using the SALT score, which gives the percentage of scalp surface area affected. TCRbeta CDR3 regions were amplified by immunoSEQ multiplex PCR with 35 Vbeta forward and 13 Jbeta reverse primers. RNA was obtained with the PAXgene miRNA kit for fixed scalp, the miRNeasy kit for PBMCs, and the RNeasy kit for mouse skin. Patients stayed on tofacitinib for 6 to 18 months and then had 6 months of follow-up off drug so that delayed response and recurrence could be assessed. Human TCRbeta sequencing covered scalp tissue and sorted CD4+ and CD8+ peripheral blood T cells from patchy and totalis/universalis alopecia areata patients and healthy controls. On the study overall, not on this receptor specifically: Scalp clonality and the number of expanded CD8+ clones among the top 100 scalp clones were significantly decreased by tofacitinib. Because the treated cohort was small and included a single nonresponder, larger studies are needed to assess links between baseline CD8+ expansion and response. Shared TCR sequences between patients were less evident than in mice, which may be partly attributable to HLA diversity in the patient population. Scalp TCR repertoire analysis is complicated because resident alphabeta T cells in normal human skin are also sequenced, whereas mouse skin is dominated by gammadelta T cells. During tofacitinib treatment, many expanded lesional clones remained in scalp and blood, and this persistence may partly explain relapse after treatment is stopped. Higher clonality and more expanded CD8+ clones were observed in lesional scalp than in normal scalp, particularly in alopecia totalis/universalis, a finding suggestive of antigenic drive.

Library construction relied on the immunoSEQ multiplex PCR assay. RNA was extracted from all samples and reverse transcribed into cDNA, which served as template for TCR sequencing. First-strand cDNA was synthesized using SuperScript III with a 2:1 mix of oligo-dT and random hexamers. A synthetic immune receptor repertoire was used to measure amplification bias, and any remaining bias was corrected computationally. The study's processing was this. After raw reads were preprocessed to remove errors, the CDR3 was defined following IMGT conventions as running from the conserved cysteine to phenylalanine. Clonality was computed by normalizing Shannon entropy by log2 of the number of productive unique TCRs and subtracting the result from 1. Whether scalp clones were CD4 or CD8 was inferred by matching scalp TCRbeta sequences against CD4 and CD8 repertoires sorted from blood. What TCRdb holds here is the immuneACCESS table cut down to in-frame rearrangements. Part of the clones is not present; checked against another copy, under half of the missing clones reflect an unresolved V gene, and the others are unexplained. That table gives V, J and clone size, and the DNA gave D and trimming. This sample lists over 120,000 clones; less than 70% were detected once. Clones ranked in the top ten supply around a sixth of the sample.

The CDR3 measures 15 amino acids from cysteine to phenylalanine. Here the CDR3 DNA is all that survives: 45 bases in frame from base 1. V was cut back by 3 bases and J by 7 bases, leaving a gap of 16 bases between them. CDR1 and CDR2 were assigned from the germline V gene (reference sequence) as SEHNR and FQNEAQ. A remark on this clone: Its cognate antigen has yet to be identified. There are no base qualities to consult, and no much larger clone falls within one base.

According to the study, the label for this sample's time point signals: around 4 weeks on oral tofacitinib. The treatment or condition label here, explained by the study, means: oral pan-JAK inhibitor, 5-10 mg twice daily. Lesional scalp punch biopsies and peripheral blood were collected from alopecia areata patients. PBMCs were separated by density centrifugation and stained for CD3, CD4 and CD8, after which CD4+ and CD8+ T cells were sorted on a FACSAria. This sequence originates from a human donor with alopecia areata. This material consisted of CD8+ T cells sorted from blood, taken at week 4, from a patient treated with tofacitinib. The rearranged segments are TRBV7-9 and TRBJ1-3, with the D gene call left open. The nucleotides read TGTGCCAGCAGCTTCGCTCGGGATCCGGGGAACACCATATATTTT. This translates into CASSFARDPGNTIYF. The reference TRBV7-9 and TRBJ1-3 proteins fill in what lies around the CDR3, so the full variable domain reads DTGVSQNPRHKITKRGQNVTFRCDPISEHNRLYWYRQTLGQGPEFLTYFQNEAQLEKSRLLSDRFSAERPKGSFSTLEIQRTEQGDSAMYLCASSFARDPGNTIYFGEGSWLTVV.